The present T cell receptor (beta chain) was sequenced within a study of identical twins. Broader study findings: Abundant beta clonotypes from cord blood had fewer insertions, unlike memory repertoires, which showed none.

The V end was cut by 6 bases, the J end by 5 bases, with 8 bases between. This CDR3 is built from 12 residues. As to this clonotype: Its antigen is as yet unknown.

Via MiXCR, TCRdb re-called the 5' RACE reads, giving one row per CDR3 protein. This table holds approximately 1.8 million distinct CDR3 sequences, around a third found once. The genes are TRBV12-3 or TRBV12-4 and TRBJ1-5, with D maybe TRBD1 (6 bases). The source is a newborn girl in good health. Sequencing used cord blood. CDR3 nucleotides: TGTGCCAGCAGCTGGACAGATCAGCCCCAGCATTTT. Amino acid sequence: CASSWTDQPQHF.